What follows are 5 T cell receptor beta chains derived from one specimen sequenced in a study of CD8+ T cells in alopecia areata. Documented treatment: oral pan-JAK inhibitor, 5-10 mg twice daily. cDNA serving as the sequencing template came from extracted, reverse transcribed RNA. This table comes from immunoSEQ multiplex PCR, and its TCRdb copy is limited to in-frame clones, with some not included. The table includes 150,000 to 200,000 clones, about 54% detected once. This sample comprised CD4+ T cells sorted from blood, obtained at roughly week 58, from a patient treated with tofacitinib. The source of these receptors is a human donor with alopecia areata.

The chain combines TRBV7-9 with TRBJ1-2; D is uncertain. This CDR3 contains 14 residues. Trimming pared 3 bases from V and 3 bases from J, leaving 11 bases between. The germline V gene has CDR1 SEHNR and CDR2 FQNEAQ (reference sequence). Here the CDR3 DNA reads TGTGCCAGCAGCTTTGGCCGGGAGGACTATGGCTACACCTTC. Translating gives CASSFGREDYGYTF.

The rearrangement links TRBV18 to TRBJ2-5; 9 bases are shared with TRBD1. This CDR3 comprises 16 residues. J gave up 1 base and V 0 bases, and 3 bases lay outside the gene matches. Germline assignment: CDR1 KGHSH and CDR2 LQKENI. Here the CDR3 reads CASSPPGQGLQETQYF. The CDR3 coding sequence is TGTGCCAGCTCACCACCGGGACAGGGCCTCCAAGAGACCCAGTACTTC.

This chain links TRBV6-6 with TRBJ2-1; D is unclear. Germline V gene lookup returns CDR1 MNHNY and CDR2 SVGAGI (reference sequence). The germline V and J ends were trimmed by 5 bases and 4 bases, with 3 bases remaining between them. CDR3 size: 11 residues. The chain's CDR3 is CASSRYNEQFF. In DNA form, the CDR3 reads TGTGCCAGCAGTAGATACAATGAGCAGTTCTTC.

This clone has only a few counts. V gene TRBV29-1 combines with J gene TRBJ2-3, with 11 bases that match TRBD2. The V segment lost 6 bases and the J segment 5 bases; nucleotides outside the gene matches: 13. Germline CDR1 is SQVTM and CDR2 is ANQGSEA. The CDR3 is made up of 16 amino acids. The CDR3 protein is CSVKTLTSGGKDTQYF. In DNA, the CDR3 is TGCAGCGTAAAGACCCTTACTAGCGGGGGTAAAGATACGCAGTATTTT.

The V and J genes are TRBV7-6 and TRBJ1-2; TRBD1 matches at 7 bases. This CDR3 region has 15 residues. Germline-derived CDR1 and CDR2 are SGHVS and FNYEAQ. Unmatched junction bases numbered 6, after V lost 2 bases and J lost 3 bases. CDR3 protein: CASSLMPGGDYGYTF. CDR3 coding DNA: TGTGCCAGCAGCTTAATGCCAGGGGGAGACTATGGCTACACCTTC.